The 10 T cell receptor beta chains given below trace back to one sample, sequenced in a study of identical twins. Each CDR3 protein gets one entry after TCRdb re-called the 5' RACE reads with MiXCR. The sample lists 1,800,000 or so distinct CDR3 sequences, less than 40% occurring once. The specimen was cord blood. These TCRs come from a newborn girl in good health.

The CDR3 sequence is CASSVGVLGYGYTF. The CDR3 nucleotides read TGTGCCAGCAGTGTGGGGGTGTTAGGCTATGGCTACACCTTC. This chain uses TRBV27 with TRBJ1-2, with D possibly TRBD1 on 5 matching bases. The CDR3 extends over 14 amino acids. V shed 5 bases and J shed 4 bases, with 14 bases lying between them. Germline CDR1 and CDR2: MNHEY and SMNVEV (reference sequence).

This clonotype was seen only a few times. The chain uses TRBV20-1 and TRBJ2-3; perhaps D is TRBD1 or TRBD2 (6 bases each). V was trimmed by 3 bases and J by 4 bases, leaving 11 bases between them. Germline CDR1 and CDR2: DFQATT and SNEGSKA (reference sequence). The CDR3 extends over 13 amino acids. CDR3 sequence reads: CSASVGGPDTQYF. CDR3 nucleotides: TGCAGTGCTAGTGTCGGGGGCCCAGATACGCAGTATTTT.

The sample holds many counts of this clonotype. The chain carries TRBV20-1 and TRBJ2-1; D remains unclear. Germline V gene sequence: CDR1 DFQATT, CDR2 SNEGSKA (reference sequence). V gave up 4 bases and J gave up 7 bases, with 17 bases separating them. The CDR3 is made up of 14 amino acids. The chain's CDR3 is CSAIPFSQGNEQFF. Written as DNA, the CDR3 is TGCAGTGCTATTCCTTTTAGCCAAGGGAATGAGCAGTTCTTC.

V gene TRBV2 combines with J gene TRBJ1-3; D remains ambiguous. Germline CDR1 reads SNHLY; CDR2 reads FYNNEI. Trimming removed 6 bases at V and 0 bases at J, with 9 bases between. The CDR3 consists of 14 residues. The CDR3 sequence is CASRILTSGNTIYF. The CDR3 bases are TGTGCCAGCAGGATACTGACCTCTGGAAACACCATATATTTT.

This clonotype turned up a few times. The chain has TRBV27 and TRBJ2-5; D may be TRBD1 (6 bases). CDR1 is MNHEY, CDR2 SMNVEV, per germline (reference sequence). CDR3 length: 11 amino acids. Trimming shortened V by 6 bases and J by 11 bases, and 13 bases separated the two germline ends. The CDR3 spells CASRQGLEQYF. The CDR3 DNA sequence: TGTGCCAGCAGACAGGGTTTAGAGCAGTACTTC.

Here the CDR3 reads CASSLVWKSSSYEQYF. As DNA, the CDR3 is TGTGCCAGCAGCTTAGTGTGGAAAAGCAGCTCCTACGAGCAGTACTTC. The J gene is TRBJ2-7, the V gene TRBV7-2; D call uncertain. The CDR3 totals 16 residues. V lost 1 base and J lost 0, with 13 bases in between. Germline assignment: CDR1 SGHTA and CDR2 FQGNSA. The entire variable domain, with the rest obtained from reference TRBV7-2 and TRBJ2-7, is as follows: GAGVSQSPSNKVTEKGKDVELRCDPISGHTALYWYRQSLGQGLEFLIYFQGNSAPDKSGLPSDRFSAERTGGSVSTLTIQRTQQEDSAVYLCASSLVWKSSSYEQYFGPGTRLTVT.

The chain employs TRBV20-1 and TRBJ1-5, with 10 bases that match TRBD1. The CDR3 totals 14 residues. V trimming: 6 bases; J trimming: 4 bases; junction bases outside the gene matches: 6. Germline loops: CDR1 DFQATT, CDR2 SNEGSKA (reference sequence). CDR3 sequence reads: CSAIGQGGNQPQHF. The CDR3 nucleotides are TGCAGTGCGATTGGACAGGGGGGAAATCAGCCCCAGCATTTT.

The chain combines TRBV20-1 with TRBJ1-2, with D possibly being TRBD1 (6 bases). The CDR3 is 13 amino acids. The germline V gene encodes CDR1 DFQATT and CDR2 SNEGSKA (reference sequence). V was pared by 5 bases and J by 2 bases, with 12 bases between. The CDR3 DNA sequence: TGCAGTGCTGGGACAAGGGGAAACTATGGCTACACCTTC. It is translated as CSAGTRGNYGYTF.

About this clonotype itself: The junction shows a germline mismatch at one end, possibly a read error. The chain couples TRBV20-1 to TRBJ2-6; D gene uncertain. Germline V gene data show CDR1 as DFQATT and CDR2 as SNEGSKA (reference sequence). The CDR3 is made up of 13 amino acids. CDR3 coding DNA: TGCGGTGCCGATATCTCTGGGACCAACGTCCTGACTTTC. As protein: CGADISGTNVLTF.

This clonotype has a handful of counts. The CDR3 loop is CSASRAQGDEQYF. CDR3 nucleotide sequence: TGCAGTGCTAGTCGAGCTCAGGGAGATGAGCAGTACTTC. The chain has TRBV20-1 and TRBJ2-5; D tentatively fits TRBD1 or TRBD2 (5 bases each). CDR3 length: 13 residues. CDR1 is DFQATT and CDR2 is SNEGSKA in the germline V gene (reference sequence). Trimming pared 3 bases from V and 11 bases from J, leaving 19 bases between.